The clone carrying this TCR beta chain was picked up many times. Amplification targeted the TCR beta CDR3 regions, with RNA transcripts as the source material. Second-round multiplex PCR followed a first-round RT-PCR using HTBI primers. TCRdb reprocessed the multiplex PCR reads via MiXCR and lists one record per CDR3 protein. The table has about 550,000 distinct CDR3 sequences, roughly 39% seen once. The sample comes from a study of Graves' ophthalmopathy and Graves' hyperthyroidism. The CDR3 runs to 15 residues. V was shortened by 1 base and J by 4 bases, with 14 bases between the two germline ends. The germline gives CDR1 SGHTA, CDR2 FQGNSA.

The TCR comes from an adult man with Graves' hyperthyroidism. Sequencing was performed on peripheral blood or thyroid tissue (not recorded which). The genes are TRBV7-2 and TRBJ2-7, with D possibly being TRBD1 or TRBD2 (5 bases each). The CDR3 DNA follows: TGTGCCAGCAGCTTAGGGGACGGGAATCGGTACGAGCAGTACTTC. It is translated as CASSLGDGNRYEQYF.